This T cell receptor beta chain originates from a study of T cell repertoires in cytomegalovirus infection. Background on the study: Selection of CMV epitopes for the study included recently identified HLA-C-restricted and well-studied HLA-B-restricted ones.

V was pared by 6 bases and J by 5 bases, with 9 bases of the junction left unmatched. The germline V gene encodes CDR1 SQVTM and CDR2 ANQGSEA. This CDR3 has 16 residues. Each CDR3 protein is one row after TCRdb ran MiXCR on the reads. Found here are about 740,000 distinct CDR3 sequences, around 35% of them singletons; the top ten hold 15% to 20%. About this clonotype: What it binds is not known.

Study results and limitations: Dominating the ex vivo response were HLA-C-restricted CMV-specific TCR beta clonotypes.

The chain links TRBV29-1 to TRBJ2-1; TRBD2 matches at 14 bases. The TCR sequence derives from a human donor in good health (CMV status not recorded). Some clones in this sample may be carry-over from other donors' samples. Sequenced material: cultured PBMCs, taken from culture after CMV antigen stimulation. Written as DNA, the CDR3 is TGCAGCGTACGCGGGACTAGCGGGGGCCAAAACAATGAGCAGTTCTTC. It is translated as CSVRGTSGGQNNEQFF.